This is a list of T cell receptor beta chains from one sample in a study of cytomegalovirus exposure and HLA in healthy donors. TCRdb's table, derived via immunoSEQ multiplex PCR, lists solely in-frame clones and lacks some. Among 200,000 or so clones listed, 81% were seen once. The specimen sequenced was PBMCs. The source is a man aged 50-60 years in good health and CMV-seronegative. Both conserved end residues are part of each CDR3. The D gene is left open where the match is weak. For some rows the clone size is stated as once, few or many, or as a class when expanded; others skip it.

>NA|TRBV9|TRBJ1-5|NA
TGTGCCAGCAGTCGAGGACAGAGCAATCAGCCCCAGCATTTT
CASSRGQSNQPQHF
>TRBD1|TRBV14|TRBJ2-7|NA
TGTGCCAGCAGCTCTGGACAGGGGTACGAGCAGTACTTC
CASSSGQGYEQYF
>NA|TRBV10-3|TRBJ1-6|NA
TGTGCCATCAGTGAATACACCAATTCACCCCTCCACTTT
CAISEYTNSPLHF
>TRBD2|TRBV27|TRBJ2-3|NA
TGTGCCAGCAGTTTAAGTCTAGCGGGCACAGATACGCAGTATTTT
CASSLSLAGTDTQYF
>NA|TRBV6-5|TRBJ1-1|NA
TGTGCCAGCAGCGAGAGGTGGAACACTGAAGCTTTCTTT
CASSERWNTEAFF
>TRBD2|TRBV6-5|TRBJ2-1|once
TGTGCCAGCAGTTACGAGGCTAGCGGGGGGGCAGCGGAGCAGTTCTTC
CASSYEASGGAAEQFF
>NA|TRBV7-9|TRBJ1-2|NA
TGTTCCAGCAGCTGGGGCAGCGAGGTTGGCTACACCTTC
CSSSWGSEVGYTF
>NA|TRBV4-2|TRBJ2-1|once
TGTGCCAGCAGCCAAGATGGGGCAGGGGATTACAATGAGCAGTTCTTC
CASSQDGAGDYNEQFF
>NA|TRBV27|TRBJ2-4|NA
TGTGCCAGCAGTTCCCCCGACAGATTACTAGCCAAAAACATTCAGTACTTC
CASSSPDRLLAKNIQYF
>TRBD1|TRBV6-1|TRBJ1-3|few
TGTGCCACCGGGACAGGGGTTGGAAACACCATATATTTT
CATGTGVGNTIYF
>TRBD1|TRBV7-8|TRBJ1-2|NA
TGTGCCAGCAGCTTTGGACAGGAATATGGCTACACCTTC
CASSFGQEYGYTF
>TRBD2|TRBV7-9|TRBJ2-2|NA
TGTGCCAGCAGCTTAGAGGTGACTAGCGGGGAGGAGCTGTTTTTT
CASSLEVTSGEELFF
>TRBD1|TRBV5-6|TRBJ1-5|NA
TGTGCCAGCAGCGCCGGGACAGTTACCAATCAGCCCCAGCATTTT
CASSAGTVTNQPQHF
>NA|TRBV7-9|TRBJ1-2|NA
TGTGCCAGCAGCCTCTATGGGGCAGGGGAGAACTATGGCTACACCTTC
CASSLYGAGENYGYTF
>NA|TRBV19|TRBJ2-3|few
TGTGCCAGTAGTGCCGGGACTTCTAAGCGCCACACAGATACGCAGTATTTT
CASSAGTSKRHTDTQYF
>TRBD1|TRBV19|TRBJ2-1|few
TGTGCCAGTAGTATAGAAGGGACAGGGCCCAATGAGCAGTTCTTC
CASSIEGTGPNEQFF
>TRBD1|TRBV19|TRBJ1-1|NA
TGTGCCAGTAGTACTCAGGGGGCCACTGAAGCTTTCTTT
CASSTQGATEAFF
>NA|TRBV19|TRBJ2-3|once
TGTGCCAGTAGTATAGGAGGATCCAACACAGATACGCAGTATTTT
CASSIGGSNTDTQYF
>TRBD1|TRBV5-8|TRBJ2-2|NA
TGTGCCAGCAGCCGTACTTCCGGGACAGTCGCCGGGGAGCTGTTTTTT
CASSRTSGTVAGELFF
>NA|TRBV6-5|TRBJ1-5|NA
TGTGCCAGCAGCCCAGGTGGCCAGGGGAGTCAGCCCCAGCATTTT
CASSPGGQGSQPQHF
>NA|TRBV2|TRBJ1-5|NA
TGTGCCAGCACCCTGGGAGGGCTCCCTAATCAGCCCCAGCATTTT
CASTLGGLPNQPQHF
>NA|TRBV7-9|TRBJ2-5|once
TGTTCCAGCAGCCCGCAAGAGACCCAGTACTTC
CSSSPQETQYF
>TRBD1|TRBV2|TRBJ2-5|NA
TGTGCCAGCAGCGGGACAGGGGTGGAGACCCAGTACTTC
CASSGTGVETQYF
>NA|TRBV19|TRBJ2-3|NA
TGTGCCAGTAGTATTAACAGGGATACGCAGTATTTT
CASSINRDTQYF
>NA|TRBV21-1|TRBJ1-1|NA
TGTGCCAGCAGCAAAGGAGGAGGGACAGGGAACACTGAAGCTTTCTTT
CASSKGGGTGNTEAFF
>TRBD1|TRBV6-7|TRBJ2-7|NA
TGTGCCAGCAGTTACTCGAACAGGGGGTTGTACGAGCAGTACTTC
CASSYSNRGLYEQYF
>TRBD2|TRBV9|TRBJ2-3|NA
TGTGCCAGCAGCGTTAGCGGGGGGGCGTCAGATACGCAGTATTTT
CASSVSGGASDTQYF
>NA|TRBV6-5|TRBJ2-7|NA
TGTGCCAGCAGACGCCGTCAGGATTCTACCGAGCAGTACTTC
CASRRRQDSTEQYF
>TRBD1|TRBV7-9|TRBJ1-6|NA
TGTGCCAGCAGCCCAAGAGGACAGGGTTATTCACCCCTCCACTTT
CASSPRGQGYSPLHF
>NA|TRBV5-4|TRBJ2-6|NA
TGTGCCAGCAGCTTGGGGAGGACGGGGGCCAACGTCCTGACTTTC
CASSLGRTGANVLTF
>TRBD1|TRBV25-1|TRBJ1-5|few
TGTGCCAGCAGTAAAGGACAGGGAATGCATTTT
CASSKGQGMHF
>TRBD2|TRBV11-2|TRBJ2-5|NA
TGTGCCAGCAGCGCTAGGGCGGGGGGGCGAGAGACCCAGTACTTC
CASSARAGGRETQYF
>TRBD1|TRBV10-3|TRBJ1-3|once
TGTGCCATCGGAGGGACAGGGTCCGGAAACACCATATATTTT
CAIGGTGSGNTIYF
>TRBD2|TRBV5-6|TRBJ2-7|few
TGTGCCAGCAGTCGACTAGCGGGGGGCACCTACGAGCAGTACTTC
CASSRLAGGTYEQYF
>NA|TRBV7-9|TRBJ2-1|NA
TGTGCCAGCAGCTTAGGAGTTACGAATGAGCAGTTCTTC
CASSLGVTNEQFF
>NA|TRBV5-8|TRBJ2-3|NA
TGTGCCAGCAGCCAACGCATCAGGGTAACAGATACGCAGTATTTT
CASSQRIRVTDTQYF
>NA|TRBV11-2|TRBJ2-2|NA
TGTGCCAGCAGCCTTACACAGGGCGGCGGAACCGGGGAGCTGTTTTTT
CASSLTQGGGTGELFF
>TRBD1|TRBV10-2|TRBJ1-4|NA
TGCGCCAGCAGTCCCGGGACAGGGGCGTATGAAAAACTGTTTTTT
CASSPGTGAYEKLFF
>TRBD2|TRBV7-2|TRBJ2-7|NA
TGTGCCAGCAGCTTAAGAGCGGGGGGGACCTACGAGCAGTACTTC
CASSLRAGGTYEQYF
>NA|TRBV5-1|TRBJ2-1|few
TGCGCCAGCAGCCGAGACATCCCCTCCTACAATGAGCAGTTCTTC
CASSRDIPSYNEQFF
>NA|TRBV6-1|TRBJ1-3|NA
TGTGCCAGCAGGGCGACAGTAACTGGAAACACCATATATTTT
CASRATVTGNTIYF
>TRBD1|TRBV11-3|TRBJ2-1|NA
TGTGCCAGCAGCTTAGTGAACAGGGGGCAAAACAATGAGCAGTTCTTC
CASSLVNRGQNNEQFF
>NA|TRBV25-1|TRBJ2-1|NA
TGTGCCAGCAGTGTTGTTCGGACATTTTCCTACAATGAGCAGTTCTTC
CASSVVRTFSYNEQFF
>NA|TRBV4-1|TRBJ1-6|NA
TGCGCCAGCAGCCTTCGGACGGGACAATTTAATTCACCCCTCCACTTT
CASSLRTGQFNSPLHF
>TRBD1|TRBV7-8|TRBJ1-1|once
TGTGCCAGCAGCTTAGCGGGACAGGGGGACACTGAAGCTTTCTTT
CASSLAGQGDTEAFF
>TRBD1|TRBV7-8|TRBJ1-2|NA
TGTGCCAGCAAGAAGGGACAGGGCTTCTCTAACTATGGCTACACCTTC
CASKKGQGFSNYGYTF
>TRBD2|TRBV9|TRBJ2-1|once
TGTGCCAGCAGCGTTAGCGGGGGGCACTACAATGAGCAGTTCTTC
CASSVSGGHYNEQFF
>NA|TRBV5-6|TRBJ2-5|NA
TGTGCCAGCAGCTTATTCGGACAATTAGCAGGGGAGCAGTACTTC
CASSLFGQLAGEQYF
>TRBD1|TRBV11-3|TRBJ2-2|NA
TGTGCCAGCAGCCCCGGACAGGGAATGAGGACCGGGGAGCTGTTTTTT
CASSPGQGMRTGELFF
>NA|TRBV5-6|TRBJ1-1|NA
TGTGCCAGCAGCTTGGGAGGGAGGGCTGAAGCTTTCTTT
CASSLGGRAEAFF
>TRBD1|TRBV7-2|TRBJ2-7|NA
TGTGCCAGCAGCTTAGTCACCGGACAGGGCTACGAGCAGTACTTC
CASSLVTGQGYEQYF
>NA|TRBV6-1|TRBJ2-5|NA
TGTGCCAGCAGTGTTGGCAGGGGCCAAGAGACCCAGTACTTC
CASSVGRGQETQYF
>NA|TRBV30|TRBJ1-2|NA
TGTGCCTGGGGACAGAACTATGGCTACACCTTC
CAWGQNYGYTF
>TRBD1|TRBV6-1|TRBJ2-7|NA
TGTGCCAGCAGGGGACAGGGGCCGTGGGAGCAGTACTTC
CASRGQGPWEQYF
>NA|TRBV2|TRBJ1-2|once
TGTGCCAGCAAGAAAGACAGTCTGGCGGTCTATGGCTACACCTTC
CASKKDSLAVYGYTF
>NA|TRBV7-9|TRBJ1-2|NA
TGTGCCAGCATCCGTGGGGGGGATGGCTACACCTTC
CASIRGGDGYTF
>NA|TRBV19|TRBJ1-5|NA
TGTGCCAGTGGAGGGAGGGAAGGACAGCCCCAGCATTTT
CASGGREGQPQHF
>TRBD1|TRBV10-3|TRBJ1-2|NA
TGTGCCATCAGTGAGGGCAGGGGGGCCTATGGCTACACCTTC
CAISEGRGAYGYTF
>NA|TRBV9|TRBJ1-5|NA
TGTGCCAGCAGTCAGGGTTTAAATCAGCCCCAGCATTTT
CASSQGLNQPQHF
>NA|TRBV7-9|TRBJ2-2|NA
TGTGCCAGCAGCTTAGCGGGAAGGAGGGCCGGGGAGCTGTTTTTT
CASSLAGRRAGELFF